Listed below are T cell receptor beta chains from one sample, sequenced in a study of OX40 agonist ivuxolimab in advanced cancers. TCRdb's copy holds only in-frame clones and misses some; the assay was immunoSEQ multiplex PCR. The sample lists about 58,000 clones, around 90% occurring once. The starting material was CD4+ or CD8+ T cells sorted from blood, obtained in a trial of the OX40 agonist ivuxolimab. The receptors were sampled from an adult with an advanced solid tumor such as melanoma, head and neck, liver or kidney cancer. Each CDR3 is given with its conserved first and last residue.

cdr3_length | v_call | cdr3_aa
12 | TRBV29-1 | CSVEDPGGKKYF
12 | TRBV19 | CASGSAPMPQFF
12 | TRBV27 | CASVGSNEKLFF
18 | TRBV7-9 | CASRPGLAGRRSYNEQFF
14 | TRBV7-9 | CASSPNWSGNIQYF
16 | TRBV25-1 | CASSALTSGRSETQYF
13 | TRBV7-3 | CASSFTGNTEAFF
14 | TRBV5-6 | CASSFVSSGEKLFF
16 | TRBV5-6 | CASSLVAAEPNTEAFF
14 | TRBV5-1 | CASSLVSGDDTQYF
14 | TRBV27 | CASKPGGRNTEAFF
14 | TRBV6-5 | CASSRGGSAYEQYF
16 | TRBV11-2 | CASSPITGRVGYEQYF
19 | TRBV11-2 | CASSLVSGGPSSSTDTQYF
14 | TRBV19 | CASTPGGQYNEQFF
13 | TRBV7-8 | CASSLNSNQPQHF
14 | TRBV10-1 | CASSDGGDRTEAFF
15 | TRBV19 | CASRAHRDSNTEAFF
17 | TRBV10-3 | CAISESRLTDSDQPQHF
13 | TRBV6-6 | CASSYIGRETQYF
14 | TRBV7-8 | CASSLTRLEAEAFF
15 | TRBV9 | CASSAGTASSYEQYF
15 | TRBV4-1 | CASSLDRRNTGELFF
15 | TRBV5-4 | CASSRQGARNSPLHF
15 | TRBV2 | CASRVQQSWNTEAFF
15 | TRBV19 | CASSQASGTAYEQYF
18 | TRBV7-8 | CASSLASRGPATNEKLFF
13 | TRBV10-3 | CAISGSGDNEQFF
11 | TRBV7-2 | CASRGNTEAFF
16 | TRBV11-2 | CASSPLSGLATYEQYF
14 | TRBV5-6 | CASSRDRVGYEQYF
17 | TRBV6-1 | CASSEAGGLAGAGELFF
15 | TRBV6-6 | CASSYSRQGADTQYF
14 | TRBV7-2 | CASRRGGVDYEQYF
16 | TRBV4-2 | CASSQTVQLLNQPQHF
14 | TRBV6-5 | CASSFGASTDTQYF
18 | TRBV9 | CASSVGPLGQDLSYEQYF